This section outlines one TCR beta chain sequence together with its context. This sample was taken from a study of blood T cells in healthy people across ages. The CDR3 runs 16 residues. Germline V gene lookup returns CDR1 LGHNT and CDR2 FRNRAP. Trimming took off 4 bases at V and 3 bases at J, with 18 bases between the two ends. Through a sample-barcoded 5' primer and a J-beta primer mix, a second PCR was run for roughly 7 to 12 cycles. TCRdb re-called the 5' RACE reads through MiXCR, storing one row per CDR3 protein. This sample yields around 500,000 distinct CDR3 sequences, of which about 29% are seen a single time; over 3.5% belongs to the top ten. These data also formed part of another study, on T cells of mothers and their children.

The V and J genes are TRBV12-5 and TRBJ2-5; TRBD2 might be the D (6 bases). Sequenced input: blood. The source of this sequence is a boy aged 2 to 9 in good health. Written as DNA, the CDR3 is TGTGCTAGTGGTTCGGACTCCGGGACTTTAGAAGAGACCCAGTACTTC. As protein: CASGSDSGTLEETQYF.